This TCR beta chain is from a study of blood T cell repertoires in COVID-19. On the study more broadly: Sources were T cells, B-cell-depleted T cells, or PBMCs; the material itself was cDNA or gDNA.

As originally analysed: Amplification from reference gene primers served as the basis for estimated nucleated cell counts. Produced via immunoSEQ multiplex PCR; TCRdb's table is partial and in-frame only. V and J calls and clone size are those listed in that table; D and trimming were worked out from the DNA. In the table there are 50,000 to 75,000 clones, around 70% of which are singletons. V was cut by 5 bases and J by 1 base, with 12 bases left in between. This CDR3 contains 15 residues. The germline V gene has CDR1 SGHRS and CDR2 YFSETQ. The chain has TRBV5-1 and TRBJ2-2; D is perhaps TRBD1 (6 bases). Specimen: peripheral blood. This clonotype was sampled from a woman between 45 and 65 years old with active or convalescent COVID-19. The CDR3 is CASRQTGLNTGELFF. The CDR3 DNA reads TGCGCCAGCAGACAAACAGGGTTGAACACCGGGGAGCTGTTTTTT. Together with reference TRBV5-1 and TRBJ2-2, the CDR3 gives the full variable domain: KAGVTQTPRYLIKTRGQQVTLSCSPISGHRSVSWYQQTPGQGLQFLFEYFSETQRNKGNFPGRFSGRQFSNSRSEMNVSTLELGDSALYLCASRQTGLNTGELFFGEGSRLTVL.